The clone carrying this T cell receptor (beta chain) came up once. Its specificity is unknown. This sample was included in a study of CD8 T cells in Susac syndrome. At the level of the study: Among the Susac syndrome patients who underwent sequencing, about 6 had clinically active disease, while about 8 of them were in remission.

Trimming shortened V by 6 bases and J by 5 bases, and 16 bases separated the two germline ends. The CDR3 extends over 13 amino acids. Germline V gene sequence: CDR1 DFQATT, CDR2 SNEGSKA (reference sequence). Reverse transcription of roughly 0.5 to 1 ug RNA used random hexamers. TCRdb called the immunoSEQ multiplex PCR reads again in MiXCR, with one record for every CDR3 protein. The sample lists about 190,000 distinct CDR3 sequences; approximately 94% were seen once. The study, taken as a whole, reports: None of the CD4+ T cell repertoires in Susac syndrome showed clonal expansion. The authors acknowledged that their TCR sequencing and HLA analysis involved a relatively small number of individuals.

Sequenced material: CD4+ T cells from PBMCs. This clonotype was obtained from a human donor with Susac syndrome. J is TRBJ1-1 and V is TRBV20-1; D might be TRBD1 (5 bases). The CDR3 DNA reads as TGCAGTGCCGAGGGGAGGTCAGGGACTGAAGCTTTCTTT. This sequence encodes CSAEGRSGTEAFF.